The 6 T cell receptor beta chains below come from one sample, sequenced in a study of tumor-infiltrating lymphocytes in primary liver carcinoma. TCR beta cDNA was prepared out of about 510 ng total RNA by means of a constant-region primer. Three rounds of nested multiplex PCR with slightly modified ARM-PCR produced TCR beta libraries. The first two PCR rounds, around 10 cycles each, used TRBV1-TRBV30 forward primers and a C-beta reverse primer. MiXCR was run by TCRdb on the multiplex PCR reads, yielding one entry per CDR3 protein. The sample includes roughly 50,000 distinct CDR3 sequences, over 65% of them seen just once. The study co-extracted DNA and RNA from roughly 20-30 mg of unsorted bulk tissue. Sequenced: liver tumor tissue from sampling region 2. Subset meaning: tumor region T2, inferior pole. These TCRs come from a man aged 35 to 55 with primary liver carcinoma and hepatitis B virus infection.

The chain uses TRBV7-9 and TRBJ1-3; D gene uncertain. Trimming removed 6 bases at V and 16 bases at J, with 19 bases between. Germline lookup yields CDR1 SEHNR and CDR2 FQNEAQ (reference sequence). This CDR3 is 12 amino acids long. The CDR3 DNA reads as TGTGCCAGCAGGGGTTCTGGAAACACCACGTATTTT. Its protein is CASRGSGNTTYF.

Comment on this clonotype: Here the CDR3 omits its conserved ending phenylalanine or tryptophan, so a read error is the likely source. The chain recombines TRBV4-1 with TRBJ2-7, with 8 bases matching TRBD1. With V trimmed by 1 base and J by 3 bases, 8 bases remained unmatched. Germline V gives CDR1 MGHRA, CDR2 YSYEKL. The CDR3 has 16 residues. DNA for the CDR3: TGCGCCAGCAGCCAAGGAGGACAGGGTCCCTACTACGAGCAGTACTCC. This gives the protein CASSQGGQGPYYEQYS.

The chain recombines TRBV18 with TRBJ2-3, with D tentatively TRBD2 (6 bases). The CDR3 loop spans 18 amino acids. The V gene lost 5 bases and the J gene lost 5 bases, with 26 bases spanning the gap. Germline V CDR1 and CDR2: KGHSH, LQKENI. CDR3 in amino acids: CASSANTPLAGSIDTQYF. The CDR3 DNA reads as TGTGCCAGCTCAGCGAATACCCCCCTCGCGGGGTCCATAGATACGCAGTATTTT.

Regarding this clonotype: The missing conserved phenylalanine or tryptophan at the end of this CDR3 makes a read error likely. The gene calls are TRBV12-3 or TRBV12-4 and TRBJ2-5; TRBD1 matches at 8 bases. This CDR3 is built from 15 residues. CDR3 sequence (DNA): TGTGCCAGCAGTGGGCGACAGGGGAGGCAAGAAACCCAGTACTTA. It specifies CASSGRQGRQETQYL.

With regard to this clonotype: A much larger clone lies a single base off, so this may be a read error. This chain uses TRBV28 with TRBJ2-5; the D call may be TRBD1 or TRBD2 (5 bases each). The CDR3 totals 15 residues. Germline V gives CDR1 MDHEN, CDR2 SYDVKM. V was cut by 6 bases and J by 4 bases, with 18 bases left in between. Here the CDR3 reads CASSKVGALGETQYF. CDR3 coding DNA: TGTGCCAGCAGCAAGGTCGGGGCCCTTGGAGAGACCCAGTACTTC.

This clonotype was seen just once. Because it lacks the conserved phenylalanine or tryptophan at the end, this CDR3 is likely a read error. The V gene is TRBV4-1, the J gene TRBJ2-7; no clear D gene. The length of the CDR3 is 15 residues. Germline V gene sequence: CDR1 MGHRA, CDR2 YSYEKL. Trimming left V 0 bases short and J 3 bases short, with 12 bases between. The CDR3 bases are TGCGCCAGCAGCCAAGAACTGAATAGGCGCTACGAGCAGTACTTG. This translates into CASSQELNRRYEQYL.